This T cell receptor beta chain was documented in a study of shared clonotypes between healthy human individuals. Naivety among CD8 cells was defined by CD45RO negativity and positive CCR7 selection, thereby excluding terminally differentiated effector memory CD45RA+ cells. Donors comprised only Caucasian adults living in Nashville, Tennessee. Germline V gene lookup returns CDR1 SGHRS and CDR2 YFSETQ. The CDR3 has 17 residues. The V segment lost 0 bases and the J segment 2 bases; nucleotides outside the gene matches: 5. Study-level points and caveats: Larger estimated richness was generally recorded for naive subsets relative to memory subsets. Clonotype sharing among the donors was expected to vary with sequencing depth. Between a few donors, naive CD4 clonotypes were shared at a level of approximately 5%.

Produced via immunoSEQ multiplex PCR; TCRdb's table is partial and in-frame only. This table holds about 2.1 million clones, 80% to 95% found once. For this clone: The antigen remains undetermined.

The clonotype originates from a man in his late teens or twenties in good health. Some clones in this sample may be carry-over from other donors' samples. Sequencing used naive CD8+ T cells from PBMCs. The rearrangement links TRBV5-1 to TRBJ2-1; 10 bases are shared with TRBD2. CDR3 amino acids: CASSLAALAGPYNEQFF. The CDR3 coding sequence is TGCGCCAGCAGCTTGGCCGCACTAGCGGGGCCCTACAATGAGCAGTTCTTC.